This T cell receptor beta chain was recorded in a study of T cell responses to AZD1222 COVID-19 vaccine. Study in general: Recipients boosted at about 4 weeks or about 12 weeks are pooled. General study results and limits: No day 14 peak samples; only post-peak repertoires were characterized.

The data were produced by immunoSEQ multiplex PCR, yet TCRdb's version contains in-frame clones alone and is incomplete. The sample shows over 65,000 clones, about 72% of them seen only once. The table lists this clone with a few counts. What it recognizes is unknown. V was shortened by 3 bases and J by 2 bases, with 2 bases between the two germline ends. Germline V gene data show CDR1 as MGHRA and CDR2 as YSYEKL. This CDR3 contains 11 residues. The receptor was derived from an adult in good health. The chain has TRBV4-1 and TRBJ2-7; D is uncertain. Sequencing used peripheral blood, obtained on day 0 of AZD1222 vaccination. DNA of the CDR3: TGCGCCAGCAGCCACACCTACGAGCAGTACTTC. It specifies CASSHTYEQYF.